This T cell receptor (beta chain) emerged from a study of blood T cells in healthy people across ages. General study findings and limits: Long-lived donors exceeded aged donors in naive CD4+ cells and diversity. Per-million-T-cell TCR beta diversity fell roughly linearly with age.

A second about 7 to 12 cycle PCR used barcoded and J-beta primers. TCRdb used MiXCR to reprocess the 5' RACE reads, holding one entry per CDR3 protein. Counted here are 600,000 to 800,000 distinct CDR3 sequences, under 25% occurring once; the ten biggest clones make up roughly 3.9%. PBMCs, at least 7 million per sample, were isolated. This clonotype was detected only a few times. What it binds is not known. The CDR3 length is 11 residues. V was pared by 6 bases and J by 7 bases, with 12 bases between. Germline V gene sequence: CDR1 SQVTM, CDR2 ANQGSEA. This chain uses TRBV29-1 with TRBJ1-1; tentatively, D is TRBD1 (6 bases). This sequence was found in a man in his 70s in good health. Source material: blood. The CDR3 DNA is TGCAGCGTCCCAGGGGTGGTTGAAGCTTTCTTT. As protein: CSVPGVVEAFF.